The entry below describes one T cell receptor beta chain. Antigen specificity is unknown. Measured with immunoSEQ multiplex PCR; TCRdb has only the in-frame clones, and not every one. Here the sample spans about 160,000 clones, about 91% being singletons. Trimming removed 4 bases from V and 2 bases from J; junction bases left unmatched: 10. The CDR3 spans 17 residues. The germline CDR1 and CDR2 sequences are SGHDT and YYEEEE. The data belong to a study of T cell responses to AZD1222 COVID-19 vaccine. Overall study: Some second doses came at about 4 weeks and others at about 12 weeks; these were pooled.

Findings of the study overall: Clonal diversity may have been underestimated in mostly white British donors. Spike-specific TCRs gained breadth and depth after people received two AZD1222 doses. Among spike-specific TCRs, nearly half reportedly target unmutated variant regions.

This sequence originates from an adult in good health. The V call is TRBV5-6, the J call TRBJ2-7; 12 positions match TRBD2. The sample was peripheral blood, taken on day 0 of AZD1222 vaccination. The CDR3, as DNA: TGTGCCAGCAGCCCCGGAACTAGCGGGAGGCCCCCCTACGAGCAGTACTTC. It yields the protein CASSPGTSGRPPYEQYF. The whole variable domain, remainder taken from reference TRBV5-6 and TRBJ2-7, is DAGVTQSPTHLIKTRGQQVTLRCSPKSGHDTVSWYQQALGQGPQFIFQYYEEEERQRGNFPDRFSGHQFPNYSSELNVNALLLGDSALYLCASSPGTSGRPPYEQYFGPGTRLTVT.